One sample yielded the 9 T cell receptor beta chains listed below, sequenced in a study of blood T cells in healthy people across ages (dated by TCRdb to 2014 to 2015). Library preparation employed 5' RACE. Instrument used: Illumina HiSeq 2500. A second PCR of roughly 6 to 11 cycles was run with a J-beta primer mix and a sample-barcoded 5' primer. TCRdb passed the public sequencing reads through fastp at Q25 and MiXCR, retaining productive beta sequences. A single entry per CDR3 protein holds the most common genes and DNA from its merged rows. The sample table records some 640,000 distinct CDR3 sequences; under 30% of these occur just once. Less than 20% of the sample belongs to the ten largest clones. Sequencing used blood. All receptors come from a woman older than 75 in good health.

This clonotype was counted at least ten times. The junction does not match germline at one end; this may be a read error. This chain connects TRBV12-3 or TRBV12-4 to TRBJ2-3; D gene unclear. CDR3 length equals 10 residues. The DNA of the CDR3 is TGTGCCAGCAGCTTAGATACGCAGTATTTT. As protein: CASSLDTQYF.

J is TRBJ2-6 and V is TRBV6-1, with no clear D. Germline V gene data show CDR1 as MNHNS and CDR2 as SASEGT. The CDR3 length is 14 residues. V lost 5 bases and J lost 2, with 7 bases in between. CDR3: CASSRWTGANVLTF. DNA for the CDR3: TGTGCCAGCAGTCGGTGGACTGGGGCCAACGTCCTGACTTTC.

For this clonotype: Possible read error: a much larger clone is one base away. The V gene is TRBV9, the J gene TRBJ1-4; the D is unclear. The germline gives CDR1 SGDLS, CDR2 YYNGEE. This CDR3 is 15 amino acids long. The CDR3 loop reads CASSRGRAANEELFF. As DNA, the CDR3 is TGTGCCAGCAGCCGAGGACGGGCCGCTAATGAAGAACTGTTTTTT.

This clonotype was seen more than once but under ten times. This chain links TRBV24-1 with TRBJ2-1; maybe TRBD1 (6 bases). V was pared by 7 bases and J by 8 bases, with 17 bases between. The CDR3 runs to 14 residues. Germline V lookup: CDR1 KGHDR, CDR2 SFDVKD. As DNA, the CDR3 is TGTGCCACCAGCCTGACAGGCCAATGGTATGAGCAGTTCTTC. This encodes CATSLTGQWYEQFF.

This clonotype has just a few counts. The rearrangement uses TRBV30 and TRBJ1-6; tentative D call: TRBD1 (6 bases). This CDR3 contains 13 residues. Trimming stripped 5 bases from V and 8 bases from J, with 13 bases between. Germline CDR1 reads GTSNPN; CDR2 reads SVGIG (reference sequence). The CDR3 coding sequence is TGTGCCTGGGGGGGGGGCGACCATTCACCCCTCCACTTT. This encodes CAWGGGDHSPLHF.

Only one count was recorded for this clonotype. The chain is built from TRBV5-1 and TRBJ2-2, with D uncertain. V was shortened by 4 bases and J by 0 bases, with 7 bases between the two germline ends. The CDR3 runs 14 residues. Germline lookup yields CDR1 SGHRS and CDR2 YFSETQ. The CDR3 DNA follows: TGCGCCAGCAGCCAAACAGCGAACACCGGGGAGCTGTTTTTT. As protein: CASSQTANTGELFF.

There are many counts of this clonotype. CDR3 sequence: CASSGPVTGYGYTF. The CDR3 DNA follows: TGTGCCAGCAGTGGCCCTGTGACTGGGTATGGCTACACCTTC. This sequence joins TRBV25-1 and TRBJ1-2; D is unclear. Germline V lookup: CDR1 MGHDK, CDR2 SYGVNS. V shed 4 bases and J shed 5 bases, with 14 bases lying between them. The CDR3 consists of 14 residues.

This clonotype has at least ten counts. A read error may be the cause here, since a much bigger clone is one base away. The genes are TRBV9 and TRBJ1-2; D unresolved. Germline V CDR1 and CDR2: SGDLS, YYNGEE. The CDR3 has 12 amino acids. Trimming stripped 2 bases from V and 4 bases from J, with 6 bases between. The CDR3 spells CASSVDTYGYTF. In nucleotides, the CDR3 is TGTGCCAGCAGCGTCGACACCTATGGCTACACCTTC.

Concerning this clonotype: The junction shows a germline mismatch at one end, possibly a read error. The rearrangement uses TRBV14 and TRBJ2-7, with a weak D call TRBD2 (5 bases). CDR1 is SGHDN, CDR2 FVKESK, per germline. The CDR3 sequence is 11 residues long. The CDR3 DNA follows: TGTACCAGCACCAGTCGGGGCGAGCAGTACTTC. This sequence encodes CTSTSRGEQYF.